The 17 T cell receptor beta chains below come from one sample, sequenced in a study of cytomegalovirus exposure and HLA in healthy donors. The PCR made use of 60 Vbeta and 13 Jbeta primers. TCRdb's copy holds only in-frame clones and misses some; the assay was immunoSEQ multiplex PCR. The sample yields approximately 180,000 clones, about 13% seen once. Source material: PBMCs. These receptors were collected from a man aged 45-65 years in good health and CMV-seropositive.

The chain is built from TRBV29-1 and TRBJ1-4; TRBD1 agrees at 8 bases. Germline CDR1 is SQVTM and CDR2 is ANQGSEA. Trimming cost V 6 bases and J 7 bases; bases outside gene matches: 7. CDR3 size: 13 residues. CDR3 DNA sequence: TGCAGCGTGGATGGGACAGGAAGTGAAAAACTGTTTTTT. It yields the protein CSVDGTGSEKLFF.

The chain recombines TRBV14 with TRBJ1-1, with 7 bases that match TRBD1. Looked up from germline, CDR1 is SGHDN and CDR2 is FVKESK. V was pared by 4 bases and J by 10 bases, with 3 bases of the junction left unmatched. The CDR3 sequence is 11 residues long. The CDR3 sequence: CASSLTGVAFF. As DNA, the CDR3 is TGTGCCAGCAGCCTTACAGGGGTAGCTTTCTTT.

The rearrangement uses TRBV11-3 and TRBJ2-1, with 9 bases matching TRBD2. Losses at the gene ends were 0 bases for V and 12 bases for J; bases not matched to a gene: 15. Germline V gene data show CDR1 as SGHNT and CDR2 as YENEEA. The CDR3 sequence is 17 residues long. CDR3 in DNA: TGTGCCAGCAGCTTAGATGGGCGGGGGGGCCTTTGGGATTCGCAGTTCTTC. Amino acid sequence: CASSLDGRGGLWDSQFF.

This clone appeared a few times. V is TRBV7-9 and J is TRBJ1-1; TRBD1 is a possible D gene (6 bases). The germline V gene encodes CDR1 SEHNR and CDR2 FQNEAQ (reference sequence). There are 17 residues in the CDR3. With 4 bases removed from V and 5 bases from J, the gap between germline ends came to 23 bases. CDR3 sequence (DNA): TGTGCCAGCAGCTCAGGGGCCAGGGGTTGGGTTAGAACTGAAGCTTTCTTT. This translates into CASSSGARGWVRTEAFF.

In its sample, this clone was seen a few times. The V call is TRBV5-1, the J call TRBJ1-4, with 11 bases matching TRBD1. Unmatched junction bases numbered 6, after V lost 4 bases and J lost 7 bases. This CDR3 is built from 15 residues. Germline CDR1 and CDR2: SGHRS and YFSETQ. The CDR3: CASSPGQGVFEKLFF. The CDR3, as DNA: TGCGCCAGCAGCCCGGGACAGGGGGTTTTTGAAAAACTGTTTTTT.

This clone was counted a few times. The V gene is TRBV18, the J gene TRBJ1-2; 7 nucleotides line up with TRBD1. Germline V gene sequence: CDR1 KGHSH, CDR2 LQKENI. The length of the CDR3 is 14 residues. Trimming at V came to 3 bases and at J to 4 bases, leaving 5 bases not matched to a gene. The CDR3 sequence: CASSPAGTAYGYTF. In nucleotides, the CDR3 is TGTGCCAGCTCACCTGCCGGGACAGCCTATGGCTACACCTTC.

This clone came up a few times. The chain combines TRBV6-5 with TRBJ1-2; D remains unclear. Germline V gene data show CDR1 as MNHEY and CDR2 as SVGAGI. The CDR3 spans 16 residues. V lost 0 bases and J lost 8, with 19 bases in between. The CDR3 coding sequence is TGTGCCAGCAGTTACTCGTCCGAGAAACGAGGGAAGGGCTACACCTTC. Its protein product is CASSYSSEKRGKGYTF.

This clone has more than one count but fewer than ten. The chain employs TRBV4-3 and TRBJ2-3; D gene ambiguous. V lost 0 bases, J lost 2 bases, and 12 bases lay in between. The germline V gene has CDR1 LGHNA and CDR2 YSLEER. This CDR3 region has 16 residues. CDR3 bases: TGCGCCAGCAGCCAAGATCTGCGGAAAACCACAGATACGCAGTATTTT. As protein: CASSQDLRKTTDTQYF.

This clone was found a few times. The chain recombines TRBV5-1 with TRBJ1-2; D gene uncertain. Germline V gene data show CDR1 as SGHRS and CDR2 as YFSETQ. CDR3 length equals 14 residues. The V and J ends lost 4 bases and 7 bases respectively, with 17 bases between them. CDR3 sequence reads: CASSLRESPGGYTF. The CDR3 DNA sequence: TGCGCCAGCAGCCTCCGGGAGTCACCCGGTGGCTACACCTTC.

The chain recombines TRBV27 with TRBJ2-1, with a tentative D call TRBD1 (5 bases). The CDR3 covers 15 residues. The V end lost 6 bases, the J end lost 2 bases, and 14 bases lay between the germline ends. Germline CDR1 reads MNHEY; CDR2 reads SMNVEV (reference sequence). In nucleotides, the CDR3 is TGTGCCAGCAGGAAAAACCAGGGCCCCTACAATGAGCAGTTCTTC. Translating gives CASRKNQGPYNEQFF.

This clone was observed a handful of times. The V and J genes are TRBV11-1 and TRBJ2-3; a possible D gene is TRBD2 (5 bases). The CDR3 consists of 15 residues. From germline, CDR1 is SGHAT and CDR2 FQDESV (reference sequence). The V end was cut by 5 bases, the J end by 1 base, with 13 bases between. CDR3 DNA sequence: TGTGCCAGCAGCGAGCAGGAGGTTCGCACAGATACGCAGTATTTT. It yields the protein CASSEQEVRTDTQYF.

This clone was seen only a few times. This chain joins TRBV10-2 and TRBJ1-5; tentative D call: TRBD1 (5 bases). The V and J ends lost 5 bases and 7 bases respectively, with 12 bases between them. The CDR3 contains 13 residues. The V gene's germline CDR1 is WSHSY and CDR2 SAAADI. This CDR3 is CASSNRREQPQHF. The CDR3 DNA sequence: TGCGCCAGCAGTAACAGGCGGGAGCAGCCCCAGCATTTT.

This clone turned up a few times. The rearrangement links TRBV11-1 to TRBJ2-7; D gene unclear. Germline-derived CDR1 and CDR2 are SGHAT and FQDESV (reference sequence). V was cut by 3 bases and J by 2 bases, with 8 bases left in between. This CDR3 spans 13 amino acids. In nucleotides, the CDR3 is TGTGCCAGCAGCTTGACGGAGACCTACGAGCAGTACTTC. Translating gives CASSLTETYEQYF.

The chain employs TRBV5-4 and TRBJ2-7; 8 bases are shared with TRBD2. The V and J ends lost 4 bases and 0 bases, in that order; junction bases with no gene match: 9. CDR3 length: 16 residues. Germline CDR1 is SGHNT and CDR2 is YYREEE (reference sequence). CDR3 region: CASSPGGGPSSYEQYV. The CDR3 bases are TGTGCCAGCAGCCCGGGAGGGGGACCAAGCTCCTACGAGCAGTACGTC.

This clone was detected only a few times. V is TRBV5-4 and J is TRBJ1-5, with a tentative D call TRBD1 (5 bases). CDR1 is SGHNT and CDR2 is YYREEE in the germline V gene (reference sequence). This CDR3 is 13 amino acids long. V lost 0 bases to trimming and J lost 6 bases, with 7 bases between them. The CDR3 region is CASSLDRSQPQHF. CDR3 nucleotides: TGTGCCAGCAGCTTGGACAGGTCTCAGCCCCAGCATTTT.

This clone was seen only a few times. This chain links TRBV28 with TRBJ1-1; 8 bases match TRBD1. Trimming at V came to 6 bases and at J to 3 bases, leaving 15 bases not matched to a gene. This CDR3 spans 17 amino acids. CDR1 is MDHEN and CDR2 is SYDVKM in the germline V gene. CDR3: CASRLLGQGARDTEAFF. The CDR3 DNA sequence: TGTGCCAGCAGGCTTTTGGGGCAGGGGGCCAGGGACACTGAAGCTTTCTTT.

This clone has more than one count but fewer than ten. The CDR3, as DNA: TGTGCCAGCAGCTTAGGGTGGGGGCCTGGCGATGAGCAGTTCTTC. Translation gives CASSLGWGPGDEQFF. This rearrangement joins TRBV7-7 to TRBJ2-1; tentatively, D is TRBD1 (6 bases). The CDR3 runs 15 residues. Germline V gene lookup returns CDR1 SSHAT and CDR2 FNYEAQ (reference sequence). V lost 1 base and J 8 bases, leaving 15 bases between the germline ends.